The TCR beta chain described here comes from a study of Ad26.COV2.S vaccination and SARS-CoV-2 variants. Assay used: immunoSEQ multiplex PCR; TCRdb lists only in-frame clones, some missing. The sample lists roughly 380,000 clones, over 75% seen once, with 3.4% in the top ten. CDR1 is LNHDA, CDR2 SQIVND, per germline (reference sequence). The CDR3 extends over 14 amino acids. V gave up 3 bases and J gave up 7 bases, with 12 bases separating them. Treatment denoted: 19 received Ad26.COV2.S at low or high dose, single or two shots; 5 received placebo; per-sample allocation not given. Day 63 following the first vaccine or placebo injection was when the samples were taken.

The TCR was taken from a person aged 18 to 59 who received the Ad26.COV2.S COVID-19 vaccine or a placebo. Here the sequenced sample was peripheral blood, taken in a trial of Ad26.COV2.S vaccine versus placebo. The rearrangement uses TRBV19 and TRBJ2-2; D may be TRBD2 (7 bases). The CDR3 nucleotides are TGTGCCAGTAGTATGGGGGGGGCGGGCGGGGAGCTGTTTTTT. This gives the protein CASSMGGAGGELFF.